This T cell receptor (beta chain) derives from a study of cytomegalovirus exposure and HLA in healthy donors. PCR was performed using 60 Vbeta and 13 Jbeta primers. Some clones are missing from TCRdb's copy, which holds only in-frame ones; the method was immunoSEQ multiplex PCR. With 150,000 to 200,000 clones in the sample, the ten largest clones hold 2.1%. Germline-derived CDR1 and CDR2 are SGHNT and YENEEA. This CDR3 is built from 14 residues. V was trimmed by 3 bases and J by 3 bases, leaving 9 bases between them. The clonotype was recovered from a man between 25 and 39 years old in good health and CMV-seronegative. The specimen was PBMCs. V and J are TRBV11-3 and TRBJ2-1; tentatively, D is TRBD2 (5 bases). Here the CDR3 DNA reads TGTGCCAGCAGCTTTGCGGGCGGCTACAATGAGCAGTTCTTC. Translated: CASSFAGGYNEQFF.